Below, one T cell receptor beta chain is given with its context. Its specificity is not known. Looked up from germline, CDR1 is ENHRY and CDR2 is SYGVKD. CDR3 length: 14 residues. Germline trimming cut 6 bases from V and 7 bases from J; bases unmatched to any gene: 6. This entry is derived from a study of T cell responses to AZD1222 COVID-19 vaccine. Study context: Second doses were pooled across both intervals (about 4 or about 12 weeks). Study-level findings and limits: Scientists sampled the repertoires only once the peak T cell response had passed. Vaccine-related CD4 TCRs covered spike, predominating at 160-218 and 743-854.

The table came from immunoSEQ multiplex PCR; TCRdb's copy has only in-frame clones and leaves some out. This table has 170,000 or so clones, approximately 90% appearing once. This sample comprised peripheral blood, obtained on day 0 of AZD1222 vaccination. The sequence was collected from an adult in good health. J is TRBJ1-6 and V is TRBV10-3, with TRBD1 identical over 7 bases. For the CDR3, the DNA is TGTGCCATCAGGACAGGGTTAAACAATTCACCCCTCCACTTT. Amino acid sequence: CAIRTGLNNSPLHF.